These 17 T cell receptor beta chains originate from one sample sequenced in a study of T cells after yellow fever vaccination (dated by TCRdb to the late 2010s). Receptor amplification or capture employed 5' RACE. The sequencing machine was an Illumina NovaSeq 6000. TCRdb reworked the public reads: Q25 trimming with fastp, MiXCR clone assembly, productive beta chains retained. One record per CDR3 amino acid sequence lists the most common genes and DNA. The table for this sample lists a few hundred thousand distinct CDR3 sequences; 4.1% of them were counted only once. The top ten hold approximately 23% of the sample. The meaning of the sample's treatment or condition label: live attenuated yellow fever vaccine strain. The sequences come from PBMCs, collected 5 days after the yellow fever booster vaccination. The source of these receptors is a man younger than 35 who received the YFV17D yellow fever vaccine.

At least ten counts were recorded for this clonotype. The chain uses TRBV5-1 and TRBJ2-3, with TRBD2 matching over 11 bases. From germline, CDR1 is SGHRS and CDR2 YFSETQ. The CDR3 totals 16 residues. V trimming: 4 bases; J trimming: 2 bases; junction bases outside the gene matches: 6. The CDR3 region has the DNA TGCGCCAGCAGCCCACGACTAGCGGGGATCACAGATACGCAGTATTTT. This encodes CASSPRLAGITDTQYF.

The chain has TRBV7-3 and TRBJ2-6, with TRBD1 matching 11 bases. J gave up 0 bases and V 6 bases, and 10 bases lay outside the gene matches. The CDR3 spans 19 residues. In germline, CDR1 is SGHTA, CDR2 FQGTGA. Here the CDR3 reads CASSSLRDRGISGANVLTF. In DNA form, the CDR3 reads TGTGCCAGCAGTTCCCTCCGGGACAGGGGGATCTCTGGGGCCAACGTCCTGACTTTC.

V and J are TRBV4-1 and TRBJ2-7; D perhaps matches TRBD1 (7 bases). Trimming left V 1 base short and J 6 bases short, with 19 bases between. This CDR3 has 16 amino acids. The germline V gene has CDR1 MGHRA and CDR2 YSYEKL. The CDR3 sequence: CASSQGPGQAGSEQYF. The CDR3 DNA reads TGCGCCAGCAGCCAAGGTCCCGGACAGGCCGGGAGCGAGCAGTACTTC.

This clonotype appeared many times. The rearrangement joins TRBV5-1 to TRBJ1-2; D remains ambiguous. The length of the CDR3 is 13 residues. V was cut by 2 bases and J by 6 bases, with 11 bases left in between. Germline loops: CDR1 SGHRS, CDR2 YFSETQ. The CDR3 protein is CASSLSPKDGYTF. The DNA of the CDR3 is TGCGCCAGCAGCTTATCGCCCAAGGATGGCTACACCTTC.

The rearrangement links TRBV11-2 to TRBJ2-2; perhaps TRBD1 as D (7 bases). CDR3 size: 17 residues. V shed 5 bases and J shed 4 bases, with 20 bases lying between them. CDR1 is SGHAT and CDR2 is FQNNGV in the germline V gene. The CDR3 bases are TGTGCCAGCAGCCAAATCGGGACAGCGGGTGGCACCGGGGAGCTGTTTTTT. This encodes CASSQIGTAGGTGELFF.

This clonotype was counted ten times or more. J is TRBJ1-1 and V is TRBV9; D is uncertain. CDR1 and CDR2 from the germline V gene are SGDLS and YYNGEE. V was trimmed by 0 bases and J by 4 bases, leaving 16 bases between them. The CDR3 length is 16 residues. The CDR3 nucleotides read TGTGCCAGCAGCGTAGCCCCGGGCCTGCGGGGCACTGAAGCTTTCTTT. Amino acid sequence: CASSVAPGLRGTEAFF.

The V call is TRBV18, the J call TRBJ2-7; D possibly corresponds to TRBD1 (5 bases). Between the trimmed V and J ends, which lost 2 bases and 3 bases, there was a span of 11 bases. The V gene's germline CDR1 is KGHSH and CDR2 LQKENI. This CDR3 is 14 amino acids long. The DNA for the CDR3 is TGTGCCAGCTCACCAAAGGAAACAGGCTACGAGCAGTACTTC. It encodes CASSPKETGYEQYF.

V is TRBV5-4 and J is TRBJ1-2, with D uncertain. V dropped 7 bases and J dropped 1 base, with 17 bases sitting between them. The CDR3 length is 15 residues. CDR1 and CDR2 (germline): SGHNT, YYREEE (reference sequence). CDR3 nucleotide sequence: TGTGCCAGCTCCGGGAGGCAGGCGGTTAACTATGGCTACACCTTC. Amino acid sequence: CASSGRQAVNYGYTF.

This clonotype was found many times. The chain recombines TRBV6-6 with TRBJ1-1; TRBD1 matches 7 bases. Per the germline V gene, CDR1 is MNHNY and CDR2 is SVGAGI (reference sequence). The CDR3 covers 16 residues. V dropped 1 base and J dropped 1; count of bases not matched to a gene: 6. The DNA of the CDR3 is TGTGCCAGCAGTTACTTGTCAGGGACAGCGAACACTGAAGCTTTCTTT. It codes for CASSYLSGTANTEAFF.

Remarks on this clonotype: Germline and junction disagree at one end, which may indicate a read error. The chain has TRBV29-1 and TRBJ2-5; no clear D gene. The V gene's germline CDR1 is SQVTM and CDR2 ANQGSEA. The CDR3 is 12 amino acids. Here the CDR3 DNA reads TGCAGCGTTGGGTGGGTCGCCGAGACCGAGTACTTC. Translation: CSVGWVAETEYF.

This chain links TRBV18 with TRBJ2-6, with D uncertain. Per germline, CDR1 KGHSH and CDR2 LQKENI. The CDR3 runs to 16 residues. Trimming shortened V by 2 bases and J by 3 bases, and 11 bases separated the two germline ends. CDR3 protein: CASSPELGYGANVLTF. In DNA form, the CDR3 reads TGTGCCAGCTCACCAGAGCTCGGGTATGGGGCCAACGTCCTGACTTTC.

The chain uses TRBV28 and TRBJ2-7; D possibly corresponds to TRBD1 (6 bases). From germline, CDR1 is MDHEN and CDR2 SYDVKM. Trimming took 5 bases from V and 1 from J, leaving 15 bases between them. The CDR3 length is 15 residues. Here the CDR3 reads CASSIQGRGSYEQYV. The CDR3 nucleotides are TGTGCCAGCAGTATACAGGGTAGAGGTTCCTACGAGCAGTACGTC.

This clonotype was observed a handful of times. The CDR3 loop reads CASARGGRGGEQFF. The CDR3 nucleotides are TGTGCCAGTGCACGCGGGGGCCGGGGAGGTGAGCAGTTCTTC. V is TRBV19 and J is TRBJ2-1; TRBD2 is a possible D gene (7 bases). The germline gives CDR1 LNHDA, CDR2 SQIVND (reference sequence). The CDR3 runs 14 residues. The V gene lost 8 bases and the J gene lost 9 bases, with 20 bases spanning the gap.

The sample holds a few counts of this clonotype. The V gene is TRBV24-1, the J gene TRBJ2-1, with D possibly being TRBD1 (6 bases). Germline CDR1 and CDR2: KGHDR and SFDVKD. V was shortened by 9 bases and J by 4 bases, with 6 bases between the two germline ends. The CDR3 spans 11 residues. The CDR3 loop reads CATGQYNEQFF. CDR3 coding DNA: TGTGCCACCGGACAGTACAATGAGCAGTTCTTC.

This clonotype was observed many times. Here the CDR3 DNA reads TGTGCCAGCAGCTTAGCCCTAGCGGGGAGCAATGAGCAGTTCTTC. Protein sequence: CASSLALAGSNEQFF. J is TRBJ2-1 and V is TRBV7-2, with 9 nucleotides matching TRBD2. This CDR3 is built from 15 residues. After removal of 0 bases from V and 6 bases from J, the junction contained 3 bases not matched to a gene. CDR1 is SGHTA and CDR2 is FQGNSA in the germline V gene.

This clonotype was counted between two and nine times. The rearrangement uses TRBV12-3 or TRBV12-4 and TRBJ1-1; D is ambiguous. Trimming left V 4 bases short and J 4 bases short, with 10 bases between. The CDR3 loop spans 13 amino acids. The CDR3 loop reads CASSWATGTEAFF. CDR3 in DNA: TGTGCCAGCAGTTGGGCCACGGGCACTGAAGCTTTCTTT.

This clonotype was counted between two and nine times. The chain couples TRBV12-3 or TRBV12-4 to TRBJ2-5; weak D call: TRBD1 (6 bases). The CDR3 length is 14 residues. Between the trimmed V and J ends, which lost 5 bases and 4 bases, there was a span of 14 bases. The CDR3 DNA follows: TGTGCCAGCAGTCATACAGGGACAACAGAGACCCAGTACTTC. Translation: CASSHTGTTETQYF.